This TCR beta chain appears in the sequencing data of a study of shared clonotypes between healthy human individuals. Every subset's genomic DNA went evenly onto several immunoSEQ plates. Sequencing used immunoSEQ multiplex PCR; TCRdb keeps in-frame clones, though not all of them. The data hold some 2.4 million clones, with approximately 93% observed a single time. Germline lookup yields CDR1 SEHNR and CDR2 FQNEAQ (reference sequence). CDR3 size: 13 residues. V lost 5 bases to trimming and J lost 10 bases, with 17 bases between them. This chain joins TRBV7-9 and TRBJ1-1; D remains unclear. Material for sequencing was naive CD4+ T cells from PBMCs. The subset denotes: CD45RA+ positively selected. This receptor was obtained from a man aged 18 to 30 in good health. Some clones in this sample may be carry-over from other donors' samples. The CDR3 sequence: CASSQARELVAFF. The DNA for the CDR3 is TGTGCCAGCAGCCAGGCGCGGGAGCTAGTAGCTTTCTTT.